Each of the 5 T cell receptor beta chains below was sequenced from the same sample in a study of T cells after yellow fever vaccination. TCRdb independently ran MiXCR on the 5' RACE reads; one entry per CDR3 protein. The top ten clones hold roughly 27% of a sample with some 110,000 distinct CDR3 sequences, 7% to 8.5% of them seen once. The input for sequencing was CD8+ T cells sorted from PBMCs, taken 45 days after the yellow fever booster vaccination. These receptors were taken from a man aged 25-45 years who received the YFV17D yellow fever vaccine.

This clonotype was seen many times. V and J are TRBV7-2 and TRBJ2-1; D call uncertain. Germline V lookup: CDR1 SGHTA, CDR2 FQGNSA. Between the trimmed V and J ends, which lost 2 bases and 7 bases, there was a span of 12 bases. The length of the CDR3 is 14 residues. CDR3 DNA sequence: TGTGCCAGCAGCTTACTAGTAGGCCCTAATGAGCAGTTCTTC. Its protein is CASSLLVGPNEQFF. The whole variable domain, remainder taken from reference TRBV7-2 and TRBJ2-1, is GAGVSQSPSNKVTEKGKDVELRCDPISGHTALYWYRQSLGQGLEFLIYFQGNSAPDKSGLPSDRFSAERTGGSVSTLTIQRTQQEDSAVYLCASSLLVGPNEQFFGPGTRLTVL.

This clonotype was counted many times. The chain employs TRBV6-5 and TRBJ2-7; weak D call: TRBD2 (6 bases). V was cut by 2 bases and J by 3 bases, with 8 bases left in between. The CDR3 extends over 13 amino acids. Germline V lookup: CDR1 MNHEY, CDR2 SVGAGI. The CDR3 nucleotides are TGTGCCAGCAGTTACGGAGGGGACTACGAGCAGTACTTC. It specifies CASSYGGDYEQYF.

This clonotype was detected many times. The rearrangement uses TRBV29-1 and TRBJ2-1; 8 bases are shared with TRBD2. Germline loops: CDR1 SQVTM, CDR2 ANQGSEA. The CDR3 is 15 residues long. V dropped 1 base and J dropped 7; count of bases not matched to a gene: 9. In nucleotides, the CDR3 is TGCAGCGTTGAAGCCATTACGGGAGGGCTTAATGAGCAGTTCTTC. It specifies CSVEAITGGLNEQFF.

V and J are TRBV10-3 and TRBJ2-3; 7 bases fit TRBD1. J was trimmed by 3 bases and V by 7 bases; bases with no gene match: 4. Germline V CDR1 and CDR2: ENHRY, SYGVKD. The CDR3 contains 13 residues. The CDR3 coding sequence is TGTGCCATCAAGGGGGCAGATACAGATACGCAGTATTTT. This translates into CAIKGADTDTQYF.

The chain has TRBV29-1 and TRBJ1-1; D is ambiguous. Trimming took off 4 bases at V and 4 bases at J, with 19 bases between the two ends. The germline gives CDR1 SQVTM, CDR2 ANQGSEA. The CDR3 sequence is 15 residues long. The CDR3 nucleotides are TGCAGCGTTGGGGCTTCTCAGGACCTGGGCACTGAAGCTTTCTTT. Its translation: CSVGASQDLGTEAFF.